The rows below give T cell receptor beta chains drawn from one sample of a study of OX40 agonist ivuxolimab in advanced cancers. Measured with immunoSEQ multiplex PCR; TCRdb has only the in-frame clones, and not every one. The table shows about 63,000 clones, with 77% occurring only once. The input for sequencing was CD4+ or CD8+ T cells sorted from blood, taken in a trial of the OX40 agonist ivuxolimab. These TCRs come from an adult with an advanced solid tumor such as melanoma, head and neck, liver or kidney cancer. CDR3s include the opening cysteine and the closing phenylalanine or tryptophan. A D gene is named only where the DNA matches it firmly. Size values are once, few and many counts, or a class for expanded clones, and some rows have none.

d_gene	v_gene	abundance	j_gene	CDR3aa	CDR3nt
TRBD1	TRBV11-3	-	TRBJ1-1	CASSPPQRQGTEAFF	TGTGCCAGCAGCCCCCCCCAAAGACAGGGTACTGAAGCTTTCTTT
TRBD1	TRBV7-3	many	TRBJ2-6	CASSETGAKGSGANVLTF	TGTGCCAGCAGCGAGACAGGGGCGAAGGGGTCTGGGGCCAACGTCCTGACTTTC
-	TRBV6-5	-	TRBJ2-5	CASSYRGETQYF	TGTGCCAGCAGTTACAGGGGAGAGACCCAGTACTTC
-	TRBV4-2	-	TRBJ1-3	CASSQEGPRAGNTIYF	TGTGCCAGCAGCCAAGAAGGACCCCGGGCTGGAAACACCATATATTTT
TRBD1	TRBV2	-	TRBJ1-5	CASSWTGGGQPQHF	TGTGCCAGCAGCTGGACAGGGGGCGGACAGCCCCAGCATTTT
TRBD1	TRBV7-7	-	TRBJ2-5	CASSPPTGWAQETQYF	TGTGCTAGCAGCCCACCGACAGGGTGGGCCCAAGAGACCCAGTACTTC
-	TRBV27	few	TRBJ1-4	CASSSNEKLFF	TGTGCCAGCAGTTCAAATGAAAAACTGTTTTTT
-	TRBV28	-	TRBJ2-7	CASRESYEQYF	TGTGCCAGCAGGGAGAGCTACGAGCAGTACTTC
-	TRBV5-1	-	TRBJ1-2	CASSLFMRDYGYTF	TGCGCCAGCAGCTTGTTCATGAGGGACTATGGCTACACCTTC
TRBD2	TRBV7-6	-	TRBJ2-5	CASSLEAAGGSRTQYF	TGTGCCAGCAGCTTAGAAGCAGCGGGGGGGAGTAGGACCCAGTACTTC
-	TRBV11-3	-	TRBJ2-7	CASRRLISDEQYF	TGTGCCAGCAGGAGACTGATTTCAGACGAGCAGTACTTC
TRBD1	TRBV18	-	TRBJ1-5	CASSETGGVQPQHF	TGTGCCAGCTCAGAGACAGGGGGTGTTCAGCCCCAGCATTTT
-	TRBV18	few	TRBJ1-1	CASSPQGTEAFF	TGTGCCAGCTCTCCACAGGGAACTGAAGCTTTCTTT
TRBD1	TRBV5-5	-	TRBJ1-2	CASSPGQLGYGYTF	TGTGCCAGCAGCCCGGGACAGCTCGGTTATGGCTACACCTTC
TRBD2	TRBV18	once	TRBJ2-7	CASSPGTSGRALPHEQYF	TGTGCCAGCTCACCCGGGACTAGCGGGAGGGCCCTACCCCACGAGCAGTACTTC
TRBD1	TRBV5-4	-	TRBJ2-2	CASSPGQGAGGELFF	TGTGCCAGCAGCCCCGGACAGGGGGCGGGCGGGGAGCTGTTTTTT
TRBD2	TRBV7-3	-	TRBJ2-3	CASSLRGTSGHSTDTQYF	TGTGCCAGCAGCTTAAGAGGGACTAGCGGGCATAGCACAGATACGCAGTATTTT
-	TRBV28	-	TRBJ1-4	CASSLPPHTSRSEKLFF	TGTGCCAGCAGTTTGCCCCCACACACGAGCAGAAGCGAAAAACTGTTTTTT
TRBD2	TRBV4-1	few	TRBJ2-1	CASSPPPGTSGYNEQFF	TGCGCCAGCAGTCCACCCCCGGGCACTAGCGGGTACAATGAGCAGTTCTTC
TRBD2	TRBV4-1	few	TRBJ2-5	CASSQDLQASGGGETQYF	TGCGCCAGCAGCCAAGATTTGCAGGCTAGCGGCGGTGGAGAGACCCAGTACTTC
-	TRBV7-9	few	TRBJ1-4	CASSSGSGEGKLFF	TGTGCCAGCAGCTCGGGTTCCGGGGAGGGAAAACTGTTTTTT
TRBD2	TRBV2	many	TRBJ2-7	CASSDSGGPSEQYF	TGTGCCAGCAGCGATAGCGGGGGGCCGTCCGAGCAGTACTTC
TRBD1	TRBV19	-	TRBJ1-5	CASMTGGSNQPQHF	TGTGCCAGTATGACAGGGGGCTCGAATCAGCCCCAGCATTTT
-	TRBV6-1	few	TRBJ1-5	CASSGLGSNQPQHF	TGTGCCAGCAGTGGCCTCGGGAGCAATCAGCCCCAGCATTTT
TRBD1	TRBV2	-	TRBJ1-2	CASSDHSGGGYTF	TGTGCCAGCAGTGACCATTCAGGGGGTGGCTACACCTTC
TRBD1	TRBV5-1	-	TRBJ1-4	CASSGTGLNEKLFF	TGCGCCAGCAGCGGGACAGGCCTTAATGAAAAACTGTTTTTT
-	TRBV14	-	TRBJ2-6	CATSDVSGANVLTF	TGTGCCACCTCTGACGTCTCTGGGGCCAACGTCCTGACTTTC
-	TRBV11-3	-	TRBJ1-6	CASSLEGANSPLHF	TGTGCCAGCAGCTTAGAGGGGGCCAATTCACCCCTCCACTTT
-	TRBV19	-	TRBJ2-5	CASSIAETQYF	TGTGCCAGTAGTATCGCGGAGACCCAGTACTTC
TRBD1	TRBV5-1	-	TRBJ2-6	CASGGTGDSGANVLTF	TGCGCCAGCGGAGGGACAGGGGACTCTGGGGCCAACGTCCTGACTTTC
-	TRBV4-1	-	TRBJ2-1	CASSQVLRERSYNEQFF	TGCGCCAGCAGCCAAGTTCTCCGGGAGAGGTCCTACAATGAGCAGTTCTTC
-	TRBV19	-	TRBJ1-1	CASSLRNTEAFF	TGTGCCAGTAGTTTACGGAACACTGAAGCTTTCTTT
-	TRBV5-1	-	TRBJ1-1	CASSARFRSLGDTEAFF	TGCGCCAGCTCCGCCCGGTTTCGCTCCCTCGGCGACACTGAAGCTTTCTTT
-	TRBV10-3	-	TRBJ1-4	CAIGLGGDEKLFF	TGTGCCATCGGTTTAGGGGGTGATGAAAAACTGTTTTTT
-	TRBV9	-	TRBJ1-1	CASSVNTGTATEAFF	TGTGCCAGCAGCGTAAATACAGGAACCGCCACTGAAGCTTTCTTT
-	TRBV15	few	TRBJ1-6	CATSRGDSYNSPLHF	TGTGCCACCAGCAGAGGGGACTCCTATAATTCACCCCTCCACTTT
-	TRBV10-3	-	TRBJ1-5	CAIKETANQPQHF	TGTGCCATCAAAGAGACAGCTAATCAGCCCCAGCATTTT